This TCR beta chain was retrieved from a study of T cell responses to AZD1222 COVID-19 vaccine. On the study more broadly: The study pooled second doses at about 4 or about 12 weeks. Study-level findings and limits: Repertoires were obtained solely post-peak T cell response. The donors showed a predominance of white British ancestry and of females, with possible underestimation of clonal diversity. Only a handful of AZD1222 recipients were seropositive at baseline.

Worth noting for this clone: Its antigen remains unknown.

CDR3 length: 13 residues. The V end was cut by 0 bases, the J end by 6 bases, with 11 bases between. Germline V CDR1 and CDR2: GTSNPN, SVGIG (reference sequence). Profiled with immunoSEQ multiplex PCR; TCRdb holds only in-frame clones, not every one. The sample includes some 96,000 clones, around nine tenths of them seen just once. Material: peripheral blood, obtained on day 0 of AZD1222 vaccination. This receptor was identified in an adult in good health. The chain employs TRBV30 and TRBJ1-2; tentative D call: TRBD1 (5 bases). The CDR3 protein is CAWSVPGYNGYTF. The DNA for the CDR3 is TGTGCCTGGAGTGTTCCAGGGTATAATGGCTACACCTTC.